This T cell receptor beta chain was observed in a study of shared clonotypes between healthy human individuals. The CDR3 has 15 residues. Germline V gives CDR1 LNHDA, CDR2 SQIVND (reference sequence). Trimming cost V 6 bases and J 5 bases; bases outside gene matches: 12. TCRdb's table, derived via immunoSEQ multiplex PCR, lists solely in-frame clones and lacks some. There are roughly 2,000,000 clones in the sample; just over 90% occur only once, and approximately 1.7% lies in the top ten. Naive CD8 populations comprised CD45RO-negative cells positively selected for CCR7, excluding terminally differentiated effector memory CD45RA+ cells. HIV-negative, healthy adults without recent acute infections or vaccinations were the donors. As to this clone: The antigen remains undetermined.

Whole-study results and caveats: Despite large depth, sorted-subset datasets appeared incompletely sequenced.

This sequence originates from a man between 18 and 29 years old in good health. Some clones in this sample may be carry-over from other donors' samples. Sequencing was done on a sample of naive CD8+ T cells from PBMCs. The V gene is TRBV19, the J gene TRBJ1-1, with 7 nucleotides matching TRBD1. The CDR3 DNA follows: TGTGCCAGTAGCACCCGGGAGGGGGCGCGGACTGAAGCTTTCTTT. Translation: CASSTREGARTEAFF.